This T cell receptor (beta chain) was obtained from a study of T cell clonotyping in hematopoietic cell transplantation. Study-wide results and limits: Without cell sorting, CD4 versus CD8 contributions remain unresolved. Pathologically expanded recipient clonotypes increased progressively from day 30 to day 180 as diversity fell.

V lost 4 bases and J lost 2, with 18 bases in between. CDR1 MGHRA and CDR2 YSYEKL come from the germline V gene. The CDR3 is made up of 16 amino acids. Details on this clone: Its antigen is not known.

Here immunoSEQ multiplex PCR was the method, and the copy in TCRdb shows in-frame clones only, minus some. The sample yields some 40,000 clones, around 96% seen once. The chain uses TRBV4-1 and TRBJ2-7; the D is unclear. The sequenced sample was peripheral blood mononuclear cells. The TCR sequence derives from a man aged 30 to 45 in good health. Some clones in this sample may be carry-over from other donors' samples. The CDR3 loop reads CASSPEPSQRAYEQYF. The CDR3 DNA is TGCGCCAGCAGCCCAGAGCCGAGTCAAAGGGCCTACGAGCAGTACTTC.